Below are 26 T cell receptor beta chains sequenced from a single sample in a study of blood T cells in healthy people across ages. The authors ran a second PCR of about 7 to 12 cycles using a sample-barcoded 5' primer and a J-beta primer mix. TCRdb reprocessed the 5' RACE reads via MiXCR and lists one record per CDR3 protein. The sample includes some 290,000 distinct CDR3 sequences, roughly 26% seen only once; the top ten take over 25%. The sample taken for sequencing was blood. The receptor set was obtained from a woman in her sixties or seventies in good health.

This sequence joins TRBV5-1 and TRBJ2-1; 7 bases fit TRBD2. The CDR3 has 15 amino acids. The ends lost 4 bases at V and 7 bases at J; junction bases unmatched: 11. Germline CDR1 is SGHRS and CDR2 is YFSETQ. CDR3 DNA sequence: TGCGCCAGCAGCCCAGGGACTATCGTTGTGAATGAGCAGTTCTTC. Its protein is CASSPGTIVVNEQFF. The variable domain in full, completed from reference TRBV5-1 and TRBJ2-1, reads KAGVTQTPRYLIKTRGQQVTLSCSPISGHRSVSWYQQTPGQGLQFLFEYFSETQRNKGNFPGRFSGRQFSNSRSEMNVSTLELGDSALYLCASSPGTIVVNEQFFGPGTRLTVL.

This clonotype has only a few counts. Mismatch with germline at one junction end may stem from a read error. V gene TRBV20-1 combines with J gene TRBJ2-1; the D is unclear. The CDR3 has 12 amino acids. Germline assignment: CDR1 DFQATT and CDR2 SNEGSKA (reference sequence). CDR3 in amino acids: CSARPMKTEEYF. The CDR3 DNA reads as TGCAGTGCCCGACCTATGAAGACTGAAGAGTACTTC.

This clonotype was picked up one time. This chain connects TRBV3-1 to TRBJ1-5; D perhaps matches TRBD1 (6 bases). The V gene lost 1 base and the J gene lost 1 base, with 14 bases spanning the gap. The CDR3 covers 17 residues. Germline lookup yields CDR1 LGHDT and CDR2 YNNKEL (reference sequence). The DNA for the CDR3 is TGTGCCAGCAGCCAAGGTGAGGACAGAGGAAGCAATCAGCCCCAGCATTTT. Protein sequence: CASSQGEDRGSNQPQHF.

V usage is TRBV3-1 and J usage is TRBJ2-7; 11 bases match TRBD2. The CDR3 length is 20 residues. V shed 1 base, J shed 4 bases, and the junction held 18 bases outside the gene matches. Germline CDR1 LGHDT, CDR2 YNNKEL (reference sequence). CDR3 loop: CASSQGPHPGSTSGAYEQYF. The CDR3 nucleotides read TGTGCCAGCAGCCAAGGACCCCACCCCGGGTCGACTAGCGGGGCATACGAGCAGTACTTC.

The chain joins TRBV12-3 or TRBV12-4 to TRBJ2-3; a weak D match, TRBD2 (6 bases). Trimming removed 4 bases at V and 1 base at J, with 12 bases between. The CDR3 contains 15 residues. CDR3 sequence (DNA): TGTGCCAGCAGTTCATCGGGACTTGGCACAGATACGCAGTATTTT. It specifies CASSSSGLGTDTQYF.

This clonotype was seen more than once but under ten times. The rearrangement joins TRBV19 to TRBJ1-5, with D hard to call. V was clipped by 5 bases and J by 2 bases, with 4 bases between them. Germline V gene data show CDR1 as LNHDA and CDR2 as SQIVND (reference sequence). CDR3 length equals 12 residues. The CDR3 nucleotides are TGTGCCAGTAGTCCGCGCAATCAGCCCCAGCATTTT. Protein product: CASSPRNQPQHF.

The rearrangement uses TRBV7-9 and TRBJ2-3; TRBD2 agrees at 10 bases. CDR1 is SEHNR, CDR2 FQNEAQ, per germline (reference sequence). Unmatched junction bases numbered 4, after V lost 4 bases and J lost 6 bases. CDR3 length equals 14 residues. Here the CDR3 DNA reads TGTGCCAGCAGCTCTAGCGGGAGAGGGGATACGCAGTATTTT. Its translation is CASSSSGRGDTQYF.

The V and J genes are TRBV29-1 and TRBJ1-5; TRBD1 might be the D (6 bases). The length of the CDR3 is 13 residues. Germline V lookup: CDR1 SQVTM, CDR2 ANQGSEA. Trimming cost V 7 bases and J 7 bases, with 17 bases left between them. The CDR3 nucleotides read TGCAGCGCGGGGGACATCCCGGGGCAGCCCCAGCATTTT. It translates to CSAGDIPGQPQHF.

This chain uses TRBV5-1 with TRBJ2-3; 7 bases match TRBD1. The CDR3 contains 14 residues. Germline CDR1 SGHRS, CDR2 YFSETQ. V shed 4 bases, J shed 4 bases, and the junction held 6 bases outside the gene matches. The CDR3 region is CASSIQGTADTQYF. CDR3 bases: TGCGCCAGCAGCATACAGGGGACGGCAGATACGCAGTATTTT.

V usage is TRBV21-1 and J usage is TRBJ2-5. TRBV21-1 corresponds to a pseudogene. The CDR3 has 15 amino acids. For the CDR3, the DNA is TGTGCCAGCAGCAAAGCGCCCGGATTCCAAGAGACCCAGTACTTC. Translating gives CASSKAPGFQETQYF.

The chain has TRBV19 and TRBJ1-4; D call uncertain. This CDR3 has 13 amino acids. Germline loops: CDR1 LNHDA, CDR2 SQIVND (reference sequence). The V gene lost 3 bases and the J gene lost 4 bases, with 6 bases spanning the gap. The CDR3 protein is CASSITLNEKLFF. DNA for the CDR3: TGTGCCAGTAGTATTACCCTTAATGAAAAACTGTTTTTT.

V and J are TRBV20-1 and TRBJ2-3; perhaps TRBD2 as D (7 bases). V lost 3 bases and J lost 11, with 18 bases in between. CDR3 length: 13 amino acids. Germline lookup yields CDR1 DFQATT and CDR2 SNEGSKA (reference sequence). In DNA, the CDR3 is TGCAGTGCTAGTCCGGGACCGAGGGGGGGGCAGTATTTT. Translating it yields CSASPGPRGGQYF.

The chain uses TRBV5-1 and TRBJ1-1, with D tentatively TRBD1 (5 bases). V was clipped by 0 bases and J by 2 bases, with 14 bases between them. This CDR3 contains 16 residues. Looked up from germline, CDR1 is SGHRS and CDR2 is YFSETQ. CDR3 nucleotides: TGCGCCAGCAGCTTGGTCTGGGACGGAGTTAACACTGAAGCTTTCTTT. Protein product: CASSLVWDGVNTEAFF.

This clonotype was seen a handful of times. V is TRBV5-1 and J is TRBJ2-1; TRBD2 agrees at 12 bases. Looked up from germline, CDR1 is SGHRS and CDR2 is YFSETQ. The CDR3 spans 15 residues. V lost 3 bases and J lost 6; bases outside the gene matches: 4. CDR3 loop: CASSSTSGSTNEQFF. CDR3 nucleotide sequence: TGCGCCAGCAGCTCGACTAGCGGGAGTACCAATGAGCAGTTCTTC.

DNA for the CDR3: TGTGCCAGCAGCCCCGTAGCCTCGGGATTCTCTCGGGAGACCCAGTACTTC. As protein: CASSPVASGFSRETQYF. This chain joins TRBV3-1 and TRBJ2-5; TRBD2 is a possible D gene (5 bases). CDR1 is LGHDT and CDR2 is YNNKEL in the germline V gene (reference sequence). The CDR3 runs to 17 residues. Trimming removed 4 bases at V and 5 bases at J, with 23 bases between.

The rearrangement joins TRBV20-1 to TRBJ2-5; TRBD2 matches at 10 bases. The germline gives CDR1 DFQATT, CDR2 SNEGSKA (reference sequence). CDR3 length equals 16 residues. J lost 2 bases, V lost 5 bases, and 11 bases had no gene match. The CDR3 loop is CSAFPGLAGVQETQYF. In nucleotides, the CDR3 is TGCAGTGCTTTCCCAGGTCTAGCGGGAGTGCAAGAGACCCAGTACTTC.

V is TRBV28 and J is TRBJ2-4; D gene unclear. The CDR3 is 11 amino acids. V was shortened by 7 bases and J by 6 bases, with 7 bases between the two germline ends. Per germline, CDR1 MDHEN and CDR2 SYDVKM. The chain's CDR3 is CASISLNIQYF. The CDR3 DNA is TGTGCCAGCATTAGCCTAAACATTCAGTACTTC.

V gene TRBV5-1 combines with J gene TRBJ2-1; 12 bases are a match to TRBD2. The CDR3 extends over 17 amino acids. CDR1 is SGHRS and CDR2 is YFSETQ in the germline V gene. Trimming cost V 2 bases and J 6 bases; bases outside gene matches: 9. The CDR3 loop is CASSFPSLAGGPNEQFF. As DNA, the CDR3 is TGCGCCAGCAGCTTCCCCTCTCTAGCGGGAGGGCCCAATGAGCAGTTCTTC.

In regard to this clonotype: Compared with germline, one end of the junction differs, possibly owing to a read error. The CDR3 region has the DNA TGCGCCAGCAGCCCGGGTCTGATTCTGAGCTACAATGTGCAGTTCTTC. As protein: CASSPGLILSYNVQFF. The chain employs TRBV4-1 and TRBJ2-1; no clear D. The CDR3 has 16 residues. CDR1 is MGHRA, CDR2 YSYEKL, per germline.

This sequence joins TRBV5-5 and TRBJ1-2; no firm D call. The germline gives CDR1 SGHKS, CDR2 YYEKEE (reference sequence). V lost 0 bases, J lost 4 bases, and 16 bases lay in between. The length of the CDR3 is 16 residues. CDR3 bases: TGTGCCAGCAGCTTGGCCACGCAGGCGGAAACCTATGGCTACACCTTC. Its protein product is CASSLATQAETYGYTF.

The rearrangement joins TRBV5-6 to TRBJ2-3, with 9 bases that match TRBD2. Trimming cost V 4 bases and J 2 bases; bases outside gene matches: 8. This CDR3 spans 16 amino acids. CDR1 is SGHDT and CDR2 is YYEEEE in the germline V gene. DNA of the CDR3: TGTGCCAGCAGCAGAGGGACTAGCAGGGCCACAGATACGCAGTATTTT. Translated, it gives CASSRGTSRATDTQYF.

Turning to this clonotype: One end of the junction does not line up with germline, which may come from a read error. The CDR3 DNA follows: TGTGCCGGCAGCTTGGAGACTTCTCGACTAGAGGCCCAGTACTTC. Translating it yields CAGSLETSRLEAQYF. This rearrangement joins TRBV5-5 to TRBJ2-5, with D possibly matching TRBD2 (6 bases). The CDR3 length is 15 residues. In germline, CDR1 is SGHKS, CDR2 YYEKEE (reference sequence).

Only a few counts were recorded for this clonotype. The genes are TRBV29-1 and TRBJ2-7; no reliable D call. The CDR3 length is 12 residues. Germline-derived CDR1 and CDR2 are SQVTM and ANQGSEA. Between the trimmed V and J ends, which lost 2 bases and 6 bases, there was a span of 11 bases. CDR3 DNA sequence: TGCAGCGTTGAACAATATGGCTCCGAGCAGTACTTC. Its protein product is CSVEQYGSEQYF.

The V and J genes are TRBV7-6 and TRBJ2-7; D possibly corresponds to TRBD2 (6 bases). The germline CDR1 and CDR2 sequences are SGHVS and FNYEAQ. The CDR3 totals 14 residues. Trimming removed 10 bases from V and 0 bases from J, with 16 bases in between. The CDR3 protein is CATKRDLGSYEQYF. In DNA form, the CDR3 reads TGTGCCACCAAGAGGGACTTGGGCTCCTACGAGCAGTACTTC.

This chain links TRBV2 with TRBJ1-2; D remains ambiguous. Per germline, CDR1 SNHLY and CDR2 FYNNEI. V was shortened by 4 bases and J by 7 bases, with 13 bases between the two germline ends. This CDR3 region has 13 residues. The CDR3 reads CASSVGPGSGYTF. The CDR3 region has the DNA TGTGCCAGCAGTGTAGGCCCAGGTTCTGGCTACACCTTC.

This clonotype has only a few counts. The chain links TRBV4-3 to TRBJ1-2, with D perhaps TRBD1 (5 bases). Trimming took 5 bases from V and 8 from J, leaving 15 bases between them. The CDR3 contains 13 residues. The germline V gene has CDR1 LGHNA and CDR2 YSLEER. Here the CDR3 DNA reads TGCGCCAGCAGCTGGGGGGACTTAGGCGGCTACACCTTC. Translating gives CASSWGDLGGYTF.